The 30 T cell receptor beta chains listed next were all sequenced from one sample in a study of blood T cell repertoires in COVID-19 (dated by TCRdb to the early 2020s). Libraries were prepared through the immunoSEQ multiplex PCR assay. TCRdb provides this immuneACCESS table in a form limited to in-frame rearrangements. Some clones are lacking; in checked studies, under half of them reflect an unresolved V gene, and why the rest are absent is not known. In all, the sample holds about 310,000 clones, and around 91% of those were seen once. Together, the top ten hold about 9.9% of the sample. The sequenced sample was PBMCs or T cells enriched from blood (not recorded which). Receptors were obtained from a woman aged 40 to 50 who had recovered from COVID-19.

J is TRBJ2-1 and V is TRBV11-1; D gene ambiguous. The germline V gene encodes CDR1 SGHAT and CDR2 FQDESV (reference sequence). This CDR3 spans 13 amino acids. With 0 bases removed from V and 7 bases from J, the gap between germline ends came to 7 bases. The CDR3 is CASSLAPINEQFF. In nucleotides, the CDR3 is TGTGCCAGCAGCTTAGCGCCTATTAATGAGCAGTTCTTC.

The gene calls are TRBV19 and TRBJ1-1, with a weak D call TRBD1 (6 bases). Trimming removed 3 bases at V and 1 base at J, with 12 bases between. Per the germline V gene, CDR1 is LNHDA and CDR2 is SQIVND (reference sequence). This CDR3 is 15 amino acids long. The CDR3 DNA reads as TGTGCCAGTAGTATGGCGGGGGCTGCGAACACTGAAGCTTTCTTT. Translating it yields CASSMAGAANTEAFF.

The chain employs TRBV21-1 and TRBJ1-4; whether TRBD1, the table's D call, matches the DNA was not checked. TRBV21-1 is reported as a pseudogene. This CDR3 has 16 residues. The CDR3 spells CASIRCSGTVSEKLFF. Written as DNA, the CDR3 is TGTGCCAGCATCCGGTGCTCCGGGACAGTTAGTGAAAAACTGTTTTTT.

The DNA for the CDR3 is TGCAGTGTTCAGGGTTCCACTGAAGCTTTCTTT. It codes for CSVQGSTEAFF. The genes are TRBV20-1 and TRBJ1-1; tentative D call: TRBD1 (5 bases). V lost 7 bases to trimming and J lost 4 bases, with 10 bases between them. Germline V gives CDR1 DFQATT, CDR2 SNEGSKA (reference sequence). The CDR3 has 11 residues.

This chain links TRBV5-4 with TRBJ2-1, with TRBD1 matching 9 bases. The CDR3 sequence is 16 residues long. V shed 0 bases, J shed 3 bases, and the junction held 4 bases outside the gene matches. Germline V gives CDR1 SGHNT, CDR2 YYREEE (reference sequence). The CDR3 bases are TGTGCCAGCAGCTTGGCGGACAGGGGCGGCTACAATGAGCAGTTCTTC. It specifies CASSLADRGGYNEQFF.

The chain links TRBV12-3 or TRBV12-4 to TRBJ1-5; TRBD1 might be the D (5 bases). With 6 bases removed from V and 1 base from J, the gap between germline ends came to 7 bases. The CDR3 is made up of 13 amino acids. CDR3 protein: CASRRQSNQPQHF. The CDR3 DNA sequence: TGTGCCAGCAGACGACAGAGCAATCAGCCCCAGCATTTT.

CDR3 DNA sequence: TGTGCCAGCAGCCCAGGACAGGGAATCCATGGCTACACCTTC. Translating it yields CASSPGQGIHGYTF. The rearrangement joins TRBV7-8 to TRBJ1-2; 8 bases agree with TRBD1. The CDR3 contains 14 residues. V lost 5 bases and J lost 6; bases outside the gene matches: 8. Germline V lookup: CDR1 SGHVS, CDR2 FQNEAQ.

This sequence joins TRBV10-3 and TRBJ2-5; 8 nucleotides agree with TRBD2. CDR1 ENHRY and CDR2 SYGVKD come from the germline V gene. There are 14 residues in the CDR3. V lost 6 bases, J lost 5 bases, and 8 bases stayed unmatched. The CDR3 DNA follows: TGTGCCATCAGGGACGGGGGGGCCCGTGAGACCCAGTACTTC. This codes for CAIRDGGARETQYF.

The chain uses TRBV18 and TRBJ1-1; perhaps TRBD1 as D (6 bases). V lost 3 bases and J 7 bases, leaving 9 bases between the germline ends. Germline V gives CDR1 KGHSH, CDR2 LQKENI. The CDR3 has 12 amino acids. CDR3 residues: CASSPTGYEAFF. The DNA for the CDR3 is TGTGCCAGCTCACCTACAGGGTATGAAGCTTTCTTT.

V and J are TRBV3-1 (or the pseudogene TRBV3-2) and TRBJ1-3; unclear D gene. Germline CDR1 is LGHDT and CDR2 is YNNKEL (reference sequence). V gave up 5 bases and J gave up 6 bases, with 5 bases separating them. The CDR3 loop spans 11 amino acids. The CDR3 here is CASSAQNTIYF. The CDR3 nucleotides are TGTGCCAGCAGCGCGCAAAACACCATATATTTT.

This chain joins TRBV4-1 and TRBJ1-2; the match to TRBD1 covers 10 bases. Trimming at V came to 4 bases and at J to 8 bases, leaving 16 bases not matched to a gene. The CDR3 spans 17 residues. CDR1 and CDR2 from the germline V gene are MGHRA and YSYEKL. DNA for the CDR3: TGCGCCAGCAGCCTCAGGGGGACAGGGGAGGCTTATCGGGGCTACACCTTC. This codes for CASSLRGTGEAYRGYTF.

Concerning this clone: The same CDR3 arises from other DNA sequences in this sample as well. The chain has TRBV27 and TRBJ1-6, with TRBD1 as a possible D gene (5 bases). The length of the CDR3 is 14 residues. The V end lost 3 bases, the J end lost 7 bases, and 10 bases lay between the germline ends. Looked up from germline, CDR1 is MNHEY and CDR2 is SMNVEV (reference sequence). CDR3 protein: CASSFRDRNSPLHF. In DNA, the CDR3 is TGTGCCAGCAGTTTCAGGGATCGGAATTCACCCCTCCACTTT.

This chain uses TRBV6-2 or TRBV6-3 with TRBJ2-5, with a weak D call TRBD2 (5 bases). The V gene lost 2 bases and the J gene lost 5 bases, with 12 bases spanning the gap. This CDR3 region has 14 residues. The germline gives CDR1 MNHEY, CDR2 SVGEGT. The CDR3 here is CASSYIGVGETQYF. For the CDR3, the DNA is TGTGCCAGCAGTTACATCGGGGTAGGGGAGACCCAGTACTTC.

The rearrangement uses TRBV28 and TRBJ2-7, with 7 positions matching TRBD1. CDR3 length: 15 amino acids. Germline V CDR1 and CDR2: MDHEN, SYDVKM. Unmatched junction bases numbered 9, after V lost 5 bases and J lost 2 bases. The CDR3 region has the DNA TGTGCCAGCAGTGCTGAAAGGGACAGTCCCTACGAGCAGTACTTC. As protein: CASSAERDSPYEQYF.

This chain joins TRBV7-2 and TRBJ2-1; a weak D match, TRBD2 (5 bases). Germline V gene lookup returns CDR1 SGHTA and CDR2 FQGNSA. The CDR3 extends over 16 amino acids. V was trimmed by 1 base and J by 0 bases, leaving 10 bases between them. In DNA, the CDR3 is TGTGCCAGCAGCTTAGACCGGGATAGCTCCTACAATGAGCAGTTCTTC. Translated: CASSLDRDSSYNEQFF. The complete variable domain, with remaining parts taken from reference TRBV7-2 and TRBJ2-1, reads GAGVSQSPSNKVTEKGKDVELRCDPISGHTALYWYRQSLGQGLEFLIYFQGNSAPDKSGLPSDRFSAERTGGSVSTLTIQRTQQEDSAVYLCASSLDRDSSYNEQFFGPGTRLTVL.

This clone was recorded a few times. The chain couples TRBV24-1 to TRBJ1-2; 7 bases agree with TRBD1. J gave up 1 base and V 3 bases, and 1 base lay outside the gene matches. The CDR3 runs 14 residues. Germline V gene sequence: CDR1 KGHDR, CDR2 SFDVKD. The CDR3 reads CATSDRDSNYGYTF. The CDR3 coding sequence is TGTGCCACCAGTGATCGGGACAGTAACTATGGCTACACCTTC.

V and J are TRBV7-9 and TRBJ1-4; D ambiguous. Germline-derived CDR1 and CDR2 are SEHNR and FQNEAQ (reference sequence). Trimming cost V 5 bases and J 8 bases, with 12 bases left between them. This CDR3 spans 13 amino acids. This CDR3 reads CASSPSPGEKLFF. CDR3 DNA: TGTGCCAGCAGCCCCTCCCCAGGAGAAAAACTGTTTTTT.

V gene TRBV2 combines with J gene TRBJ2-3; TRBD2 matches 11 bases. This CDR3 spans 15 amino acids. The germline V gene has CDR1 SNHLY and CDR2 FYNNEI. The J segment lost 5 bases and the V segment lost 3 bases, leaving 4 bases of the junction unmatched. The CDR3 protein is CASSDRLAGIDTQYF. CDR3 nucleotide sequence: TGTGCCAGCAGTGATAGACTAGCGGGAATAGATACGCAGTATTTT.

This sequence joins TRBV2 and TRBJ1-1; 9 bases align to TRBD1. V gave up 6 bases and J gave up 9 bases; unmatched junction bases: 11. Germline V gene data show CDR1 as SNHLY and CDR2 as FYNNEI. The CDR3 is 14 residues long. This CDR3 reads CASRLGQGGEKAFF. DNA for the CDR3: TGTGCCAGCAGGTTGGGACAGGGAGGGGAAAAAGCTTTCTTT.

V gene TRBV7-9 combines with J gene TRBJ1-2; TRBD1 might be the D (6 bases). Trimming left V 1 base short and J 7 bases short, with 10 bases between. Germline lookup yields CDR1 SEHNR and CDR2 FQNEAQ (reference sequence). The CDR3 extends over 13 amino acids. The DNA for the CDR3 is TGTGCCAGCAGCTTAGAGGGGGAAAGTGGCTACACCTTC. Translating it yields CASSLEGESGYTF.

The gene calls are TRBV18 and TRBJ2-5; D gene ambiguous. V gave up 0 bases and J gave up 2 bases, with 4 bases separating them. This CDR3 spans 13 amino acids. Per the germline V gene, CDR1 is KGHSH and CDR2 is LQKENI. The DNA for the CDR3 is TGTGCCAGCTCACCACCGTCTCAAGAGACCCAGTACTTC. Translating gives CASSPPSQETQYF.

The rearrangement joins TRBV6-2 or TRBV6-3 to TRBJ2-4, with 10 bases aligning to TRBD2. The CDR3 consists of 18 residues. The V segment lost 6 bases and the J segment 0 bases; nucleotides outside the gene matches: 11. Germline CDR1 is MNHEY and CDR2 is SVGEGT. CDR3 coding DNA: TGTGCCAGCAGCCCCGCCTTTAGGACTAGCGGAGCCAAAAACATTCAGTACTTC. Amino acid sequence: CASSPAFRTSGAKNIQYF.

V and J are TRBV19 and TRBJ1-4; D might be TRBD1 (6 bases). The CDR3 totals 12 residues. CDR1 is LNHDA and CDR2 is SQIVND in the germline V gene (reference sequence). With 5 bases removed from V and 9 bases from J, the gap between germline ends came to 10 bases. The CDR3 sequence: CASSEQGQKLFF. DNA for the CDR3: TGTGCCAGTAGTGAACAGGGCCAAAAACTGTTTTTT.

CDR3 residues: CATSGGGGRHEQFF. DNA of the CDR3: TGTGCCACCAGTGGAGGGGGGGGCAGGCATGAGCAGTTCTTC. The chain is built from TRBV15 and TRBJ2-1, with a tentative D call TRBD2 (7 bases). V shed 6 bases and J shed 8 bases, with 17 bases lying between them. Per the germline V gene, CDR1 is LNHNV and CDR2 is YYDKDF (reference sequence). The CDR3 is made up of 14 amino acids.

The chain recombines TRBV28 with TRBJ2-3, with 9 bases that match TRBD2. From germline, CDR1 is MDHEN and CDR2 SYDVKM. This CDR3 region has 16 residues. V gave up 5 bases and J gave up 2 bases; unmatched junction bases: 8. Here the CDR3 reads CASSPRLAEITDTQYF. CDR3 nucleotide sequence: TGTGCCAGCAGTCCCCGACTAGCGGAGATCACAGATACGCAGTATTTT.

The chain combines TRBV3-1 (or the pseudogene TRBV3-2) with TRBJ1-3; 8 bases are a match to TRBD1. From germline, CDR1 is LGHDT and CDR2 YNNKEL (reference sequence). V lost 3 bases, J lost 0 bases, and 7 bases stayed unmatched. CDR3 length: 17 amino acids. CDR3 sequence reads: CASSQASQGDSGNTIYF. CDR3 nucleotide sequence: TGTGCCAGCAGCCAGGCCTCACAGGGGGACTCTGGAAACACCATATATTTT.

This chain connects TRBV7-8 to TRBJ1-6; a possible D gene is TRBD1 (6 bases). The ends were cut back, 3 bases at V and 6 bases at J, with 12 bases in the middle. The germline gives CDR1 SGHVS, CDR2 FQNEAQ. CDR3 length: 15 amino acids. CDR3 residues: CASSLADRRNSPLHF. CDR3 bases: TGTGCCAGCAGCTTGGCCGACAGGCGTAATTCACCCCTCCACTTT. The full variable domain, rest sourced from reference TRBV7-8 and TRBJ1-6, is GAGVSQSPRYKVAKRGQDVALRCDPISGHVSLFWYQQALGQGPEFLTYFQNEAQLDKSGLPSDRFFAERPEGSVSTLKIQRTQQEDSAVYLCASSLADRRNSPLHFGNGTRLTVT.

The chain is built from TRBV10-2 and TRBJ2-1; D is perhaps TRBD1 (5 bases). The CDR3 totals 17 residues. Trimming took 3 bases from V and 0 from J, leaving 15 bases between them. CDR1 is WSHSY and CDR2 is SAAADI in the germline V gene. CDR3 DNA: TGCGCCAGCAGTGATTACCCGGACATGAGCTCCTACAATGAGCAGTTCTTC. This translates into CASSDYPDMSSYNEQFF.

The J gene is TRBJ2-2, the V gene TRBV7-2, with D possibly being TRBD1 (6 bases). The V gene's germline CDR1 is SGHTA and CDR2 FQGNSA. This CDR3 spans 14 amino acids. V was shortened by 5 bases and J by 2 bases, with 9 bases between the two germline ends. The CDR3 here is CASSPDRNTGELFF. CDR3 bases: TGTGCCAGCAGCCCGGACAGAAACACCGGGGAGCTGTTTTTT.

The J gene is TRBJ1-1, the V gene TRBV4-3; 8 bases map to TRBD1. The CDR3 is 13 amino acids. V lost 4 bases to trimming and J lost 4 bases; unmatched junction nucleotides: 2. CDR1 and CDR2 from the germline V gene are LGHNA and YSLEER. CDR3 bases: TGCGCCAGCAGCCTCGACAGGGGCACTGAAGCTTTCTTT. As protein: CASSLDRGTEAFF.